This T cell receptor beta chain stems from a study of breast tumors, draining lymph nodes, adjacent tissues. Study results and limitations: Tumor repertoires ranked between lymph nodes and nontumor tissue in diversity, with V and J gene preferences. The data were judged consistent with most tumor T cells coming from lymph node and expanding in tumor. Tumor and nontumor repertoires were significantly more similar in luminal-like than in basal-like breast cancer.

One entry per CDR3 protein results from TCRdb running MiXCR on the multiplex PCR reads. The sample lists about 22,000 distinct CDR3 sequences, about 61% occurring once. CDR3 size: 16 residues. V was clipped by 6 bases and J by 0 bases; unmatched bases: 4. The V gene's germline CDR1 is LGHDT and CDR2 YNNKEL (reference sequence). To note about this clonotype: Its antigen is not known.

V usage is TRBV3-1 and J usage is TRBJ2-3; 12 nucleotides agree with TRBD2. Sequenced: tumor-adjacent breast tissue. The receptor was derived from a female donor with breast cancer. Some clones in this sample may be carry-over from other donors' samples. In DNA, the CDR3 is TGTGCCAGCAGAGGGACTAGCGGGTCTAGCACAGATACGCAGTATTTT. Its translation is CASRGTSGSSTDTQYF.